This T cell receptor (beta chain) was recorded in a study of neoadjuvant anti-PD-1 for oral cavity cancer. About the study: Before surgery, most patients got three to four biweekly 3 mg/kg nivolumab doses. Non-progressing patients received a fourth nivolumab dose near day 43, then surgery on days 50-56. Study-level points and caveats: TCR analyses covered only three patients per response group.

This CDR3 is built from 13 residues. J gave up 1 base and V 6 bases, and 3 bases lay outside the gene matches. Germline CDR1 is MNHEY and CDR2 is SVGAGI. On this clone: What it binds is not known.

Six replicates per PBMC sample, mostly from around 460 ng of genomic DNA. The data were produced by immunoSEQ multiplex PCR, yet TCRdb's version contains in-frame clones alone and is incomplete. This table has about 13,000 clones, 71% appearing once. The chain carries TRBV6-5 and TRBJ2-7; 7 positions agree with TRBD1. The TCR was taken from a person aged 40 to 85 with oral cavity squamous cell carcinoma. The sequencing here drew on PBMCs, taken before nivolumab (anti-PD-1) treatment. The CDR3 region is CASSPGQSYEQYF. The DNA of the CDR3 is TGTGCCAGCAGCCCGGGACAGTCCTACGAGCAGTACTTC.